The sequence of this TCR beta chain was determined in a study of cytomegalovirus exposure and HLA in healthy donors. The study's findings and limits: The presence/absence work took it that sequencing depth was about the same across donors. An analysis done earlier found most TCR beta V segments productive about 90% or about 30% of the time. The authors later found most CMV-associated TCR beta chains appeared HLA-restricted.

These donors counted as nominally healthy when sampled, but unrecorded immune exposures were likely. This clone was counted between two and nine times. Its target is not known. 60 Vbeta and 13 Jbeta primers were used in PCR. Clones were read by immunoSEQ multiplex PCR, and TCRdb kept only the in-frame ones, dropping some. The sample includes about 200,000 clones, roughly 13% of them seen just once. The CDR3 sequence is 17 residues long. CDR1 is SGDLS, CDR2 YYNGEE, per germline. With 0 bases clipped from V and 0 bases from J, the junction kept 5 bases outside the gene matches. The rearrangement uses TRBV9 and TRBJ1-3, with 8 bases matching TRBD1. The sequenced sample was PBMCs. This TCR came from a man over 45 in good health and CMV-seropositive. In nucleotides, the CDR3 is TGTGCCAGCAGCGTAGGCGGGACAGGCTACTCTGGAAACACCATATATTTT. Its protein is CASSVGGTGYSGNTIYF.